This TCR beta chain was observed in a study of cytomegalovirus exposure and HLA in healthy donors. Points on this clone: The target antigen is unknown.

Study observations and caveats: Within the data, a cluster of highly shared sequence variants was likely a sequencing artifact. In a later analysis, parvovirus B19, influenza, CMV and Epstein-Barr virus appeared linked to several top co-occurrence clusters. CMV antigen specificity was confirmed in vitro for a few CMV-associated chains. The classifier reportedly diagnosed cytomegalovirus status with high specificity and sensitivity.

This CDR3 is built from 15 residues. Losses at the gene ends were 5 bases for V and 3 bases for J; bases not matched to a gene: 7. Germline CDR1 is MDHEN and CDR2 is SYDVKM. PCR involved 60 Vbeta and 13 Jbeta primers. Sequenced by immunoSEQ multiplex PCR; TCRdb stores in-frame clones only, minus some. This table holds approximately 69,000 clones, approximately 80% found once. This chain connects TRBV28 to TRBJ2-7, with 10 nucleotides matching TRBD1. Sequencing input: PBMCs. This TCR derives from a man aged 18 to 30 in good health and CMV-seronegative. CDR3 DNA sequence: TGTGCCAGCAGTCAAGTCGGGACAGGGGACTACGAGCAGTACTTC. As protein: CASSQVGTGDYEQYF.